These T cell receptor beta chains were read from a single sample in a study of blood T cell repertoires in COVID-19. Only in-frame clones appear in the TCRdb table, and some are missing; sequencing was by immunoSEQ multiplex PCR. This sample carries about 250,000 clones, about 89% of them seen once, and the ten largest clones take 8.8%. Sequenced sample: PBMCs or T cells enriched from blood (not recorded which). All receptors derive from a middle-aged man who had recovered from COVID-19. The CDR3 runs from the conserved cysteine through the conserved F or W. The D gene is left open where the match is weak. A clone size is listed for some rows: how often the clone was seen (once, few, many), or a class if it is expanded.

v_gene	abundance	j_gene	d_gene	CDR3nt	CDR3aa
TRBV3-1/TRBV3-2	.	TRBJ2-3	.	TGTGCCAGCAGCCAAGATGGGCGGGACCTCAGTGGTACGCAGTATTTT	CASSQDGRDLSGTQYF
TRBV14	.	TRBJ2-3	.	TGTGCCAGCAGCCAAGCAATACGGGTTAAGACGCAGTATTTT	CASSQAIRVKTQYF
TRBV12-5	.	TRBJ2-3	.	TGTGCTAGTGGAGCACCCGACACAGATACGCAGTATTTT	CASGAPDTDTQYF
TRBV25-1	.	TRBJ2-2	TRBD1	TGTGCCAGCAGTGGGCAGGACAGGGGGCGTATCGGGGAGCTGTTTTTT	CASSGQDRGRIGELFF
TRBV5-1	.	TRBJ2-7	.	TGCGCCAGCAGCTACCTGGGAGGGGGAATCTACGAGCAGTACTTC	CASSYLGGGIYEQYF
TRBV19	.	TRBJ2-4	TRBD1	TGTGCCAGTAGTATAAGGACAGGGGGACGGAACATTCAGTACTTC	CASSIRTGGRNIQYF
TRBV6-1	.	TRBJ1-2	.	TGTGCCAGCAGTGAACCCCTAACGGGGTCGTCGGCTTTTAGCTATGGCTACACCTTC	CASSEPLTGSSAFSYGYTF
TRBV19	.	TRBJ2-3	TRBD2	TGTGCCAGTAGCCGCACTAGCGGGGCTAGCACAGATACGCAGTATTTT	CASSRTSGASTDTQYF
TRBV3-1/TRBV3-2	.	TRBJ2-3	.	TGTGCCAGCAGCCAAGGTGCTACGCGAGATACGCAGTATTTT	CASSQGATRDTQYF
TRBV3-1/TRBV3-2	.	TRBJ2-3	TRBD2	TGTGCCAGCAGCCAAGCAGTACTAGCGGGGGGGCCTGAGGATACGCAGTATTTT	CASSQAVLAGGPEDTQYF
TRBV18	.	TRBJ1-1	TRBD1	TGTGCCAGCTCACCAGCCCTGGACAGGGGCGAAGCTTTCTTT	CASSPALDRGEAFF
TRBV5-3	.	TRBJ1-2	TRBD1	TGTGCCAGAAGCTTGGAGGGCAGGGGGCTTGGTAATGGCTACACCTTC	CARSLEGRGLGNGYTF
TRBV9	.	TRBJ2-1	.	TGTGCCAGCAGCGTAGATGGGGCTTTCTACAATGAGCAGTTCTTC	CASSVDGAFYNEQFF
TRBV11-1	.	TRBJ1-1	.	TGTGCCAGCAGACCCGGTGGAGAGACTGAAGCTTTCTTT	CASRPGGETEAFF
TRBV6-5	.	TRBJ2-7	TRBD1	TGTGCCAGCAGTCCGACACAGGGGGTCTACGAGCAGTACTTC	CASSPTQGVYEQYF
TRBV28	.	TRBJ2-1	TRBD2	TGTGCCAGCAGCCGCTTGGGTAGCGGGAGGGCCTACAATGAGCAGTTCTTC	CASSRLGSGRAYNEQFF
TRBV11-3	.	TRBJ2-7	.	TGTGCCAGCAGCACGGACTGGACAGCCGCATCCTACGAGCAGTACTTC	CASSTDWTAASYEQYF
TRBV2	.	TRBJ2-7	TRBD1	TGTGCCAGCAGGGAGGACAGGGGCCGGGCGGTGGGCTACGAGCAGTACTTC	CASREDRGRAVGYEQYF
TRBV5-1	.	TRBJ2-3	.	TGCGCCAGCAGCTTGTTGGGACACAGCACAGATACGCAGTATTTT	CASSLLGHSTDTQYF
TRBV19	.	TRBJ1-3	.	TGTGCCAGTAGTATCGGCAGGCCTAAAGACGGAAACACCATATATTTT	CASSIGRPKDGNTIYF
TRBV5-1	.	TRBJ2-2	TRBD2	TGCGCCAGCAGTTTGGGACTAGCGAACACCGGGGAGCTGTTTTTT	CASSLGLANTGELFF
TRBV6-5	once	TRBJ1-1	TRBD1	TGTGCCAGCAGTTATTTAGCAGGGGGCACTGAAGCTTTCTTT	CASSYLAGGTEAFF
TRBV7-9	.	TRBJ1-5	.	TGTGCCAGCAGCCTGGGGGGGGGCAATCAGCCCCAGCATTTT	CASSLGGGNQPQHF
TRBV2	.	TRBJ2-7	TRBD2	TGTGCCAGCAGATCCGGGACTAGCGTCACCTACGAGCAGTACTTC	CASRSGTSVTYEQYF
TRBV6-5	.	TRBJ1-1	.	TGTGCCAGCAGGATCATAATCGGGACTGAAGCTTTCTTT	CASRIIIGTEAFF
TRBV5-1	.	TRBJ2-7	.	TGCGCCAGCAGCTTGGCGTTGGCGGCGGGCACCTCTCCCTCCTACGAGCAGTACTTC	CASSLALAAGTSPSYEQYF
TRBV5-4	.	TRBJ2-7	.	TGTGCCGCTCATTCCGCGGATAGTCCCTACGAGCAGTACTTC	CAAHSADSPYEQYF
TRBV6-4	.	TRBJ2-1	TRBD1	TGTGCCAGCAGTGACGGGACCACAGGGGCTTCCATCTTCTTC	CASSDGTTGASIFF
TRBV27	.	TRBJ2-7	.	TGTGCCAGCAGTCACCCCCACATCGAGCAGTACTTC	CASSHPHIEQYF
TRBV6-4	once	TRBJ2-3	TRBD2	TGTGCCAGCAGTGAAAGCGGGGAGAACACAGATACGCAGTATTTT	CASSESGENTDTQYF
TRBV13	.	TRBJ1-4	TRBD1	TGTGCCAGCAGTTATAGTGTGACAGGGTTCACTACTAATGAAAAACTGTTTTTT	CASSYSVTGFTTNEKLFF
TRBV20-1	.	TRBJ1-2	.	TGCAGTGCTAGAGTAGTCTATGGCTACACCTTC	CSARVVYGYTF
TRBV3-1/TRBV3-2	.	TRBJ2-7	.	TGTGCCAGCAGCCAAGGGGTCTGGTGGCAGGGGAGCCACTACGAGCAGTACTTC	CASSQGVWWQGSHYEQYF
TRBV19	.	TRBJ2-6	.	TGTGCCAGTAGTTCTTCTAACTCTGGGGCCAACGTCCTGACTTTC	CASSSSNSGANVLTF
TRBV27	.	TRBJ1-6	TRBD1	TGTGCCAGCAAGCAGGGACAGGGGCAATCACCCCTCCACTTT	CASKQGQGQSPLHF
TRBV18	.	TRBJ2-7	TRBD1	TGTGCCAGCTCACTACGGACAGGGAAGGAGCAGTACTTC	CASSLRTGKEQYF
TRBV27	.	TRBJ1-1	TRBD1	TGTGCCAGCAGTTGGGGGACAGGGGAAACTGAAGCTTTCTTT	CASSWGTGETEAFF
TRBV20-1	.	TRBJ2-1	TRBD2	TGCAGTGCTAGTCCTAGCGGAACCTACAATGAGCAGTTCTTC	CSASPSGTYNEQFF
TRBV7-3	.	TRBJ2-3	TRBD2	TGTGCCAGCAGCCCCAAGAATAGCGGGTTGGCTGCAGATACGCAGTATTTT	CASSPKNSGLAADTQYF
TRBV11-2	.	TRBJ1-1	.	TGTGCCAGCACCCCGAGATTGAACACTGAAGCTTTCTTT	CASTPRLNTEAFF
TRBV7-9	.	TRBJ2-3	TRBD2	TGTGCCAGCAGCTTCCAGCGGGGGGCCACAGATACGCAGTATTTT	CASSFQRGATDTQYF
TRBV6-2/TRBV6-3	.	TRBJ1-5	.	TGTGCCAGCAGTTTAACAGGGAATAGCAATCAGCCCCAGCATTTT	CASSLTGNSNQPQHF
TRBV6-4	.	TRBJ2-1	TRBD2	TGTGCCAGCAGTGAGACTAGCGGGAGCCACAATGAGCAGTTCTTC	CASSETSGSHNEQFF
TRBV3-1/TRBV3-2	.	TRBJ2-3	TRBD2	TGTGCCAGCAGCATCGGGACTAGCGGGTCGAGCACAGATACGCAGTATTTT	CASSIGTSGSSTDTQYF
TRBV4-1	.	TRBJ2-1	TRBD2	TGCGCCAGCAGCGCCCGACTTTCGCGGGGGAGTCGGACGGGGCAGTTCTTC	CASSARLSRGSRTGQFF
TRBV29-1	.	TRBJ1-1	.	TGCAGCGTACACAGGGTAGGAAACACTGAAGCTTTCTTT	CSVHRVGNTEAFF
TRBV12-3/TRBV12-4	.	TRBJ1-2	TRBD1	TGTGCCAGCAGGGAACAGGGGGCCGGTGGCTACACCTTC	CASREQGAGGYTF
TRBV27	.	TRBJ1-5	.	TGTGCCAGCAGTTTATCGAATAGGAGAGGGTTGAGCAATCAGCCCCAGCATTTT	CASSLSNRRGLSNQPQHF
TRBV9	.	TRBJ2-2	.	TGTGCCAGCAGCGTAGAAAGGGGCGGCGGAAACACCGGGGAGCTGTTTTTT	CASSVERGGGNTGELFF
TRBV7-2	.	TRBJ1-2	.	TGTGCCAGCAGCTTAGATGGAGGCTTCAACTATGGCTACACCTTC	CASSLDGGFNYGYTF
TRBV5-1	.	TRBJ2-5	.	TGCGCCAGCAGCCCCGTGGGGACTCCCGGGGAGACCCAGTACTTC	CASSPVGTPGETQYF
TRBV7-8	once	TRBJ2-3	.	TGTGCCAGCAGCTTAGCGAGGGTGGGCACAGATACGCAGTATTTT	CASSLARVGTDTQYF
TRBV10-3	.	TRBJ2-3	.	TGTGCCATCGGGGGGGGCCTGAGCACAGATACGCAGTATTTT	CAIGGGLSTDTQYF